Following are 26 T cell receptor beta chains from one sample sequenced in a study of blood T cell repertoires in COVID-19. Produced via immunoSEQ multiplex PCR; TCRdb's table is partial and in-frame only. The sample yields about 83,000 clones, about 82% seen once. Sequenced: peripheral blood. These receptor sequences come from a man aged 50 to 59 with active COVID-19.

J is TRBJ1-1 and V is TRBV10-3; D perhaps matches TRBD1 (6 bases). The CDR3 is 14 amino acids. Germline CDR1 and CDR2: ENHRY and SYGVKD. V was shortened by 8 bases and J by 8 bases, with 21 bases between the two germline ends. The CDR3 loop reads CAISGGGAGREAFF. The CDR3 DNA sequence: TGTGCCATCTCTGGGGGGGGCGCCGGGAGGGAAGCTTTCTTT.

This clone was seen a handful of times. The gene calls are TRBV24-1 and TRBJ1-2; perhaps TRBD1 as D (5 bases). The V end was cut by 1 base, the J end by 8 bases, with 7 bases between. The germline CDR1 and CDR2 sequences are KGHDR and SFDVKD. The CDR3 length is 12 residues. Here the CDR3 reads CATSDFRGGYTF. The DNA for the CDR3 is TGTGCCACCAGTGATTTTAGGGGAGGCTACACCTTC.

V usage is TRBV9 and J usage is TRBJ1-2; 8 positions agree with TRBD1. Germline loops: CDR1 SGDLS, CDR2 YYNGEE. After removal of 0 bases from V and 6 bases from J, the junction contained 4 bases not matched to a gene. This CDR3 comprises 14 residues. CDR3 DNA sequence: TGTGCCAGCAGCGTAGGTCAGGGGGCGGATGGCTACACCTTC. Residues: CASSVGQGADGYTF.

The genes are TRBV5-1 and TRBJ2-5; D is possibly TRBD1 (6 bases). There are 19 residues in the CDR3. Germline CDR1 SGHRS, CDR2 YFSETQ. V was pared by 7 bases and J by 1 base, with 29 bases between. The CDR3 DNA follows: TGCGCCAGCTCTTCCGGGACAACGGGGTTTTCGGGTGGCCAAGAGACCCAGTACTTC. Its protein product is CASSSGTTGFSGGQETQYF.

This clone was seen only a few times. This chain links TRBV7-9 with TRBJ2-2, with D possibly being TRBD2 (5 bases). From germline, CDR1 is SEHNR and CDR2 FQNEAQ (reference sequence). Deletions cut 2 bases from V and 6 bases from J, with 10 bases between. This CDR3 has 14 amino acids. CDR3 amino acids: CASSLTGMAGELFF. Written as DNA, the CDR3 is TGTGCCAGCAGCTTAACGGGGATGGCCGGGGAGCTGTTTTTT.

The chain has TRBV12-1 and TRBJ1-4; TRBD1 is taken as the D call from the table, unchecked against the DNA. TRBV12-1 is an annotated pseudogene. This CDR3 has 12 residues. CDR3 coding DNA: TGTGCCAGCAGCCCACGTAGTGGGTCAGGAACCTTT. It is translated as CASSPRSGSGTF.

The chain carries TRBV6-5 and TRBJ1-5, with 7 nucleotides matching TRBD1. V was clipped by 6 bases and J by 6 bases; unmatched bases: 8. Germline lookup yields CDR1 MNHEY and CDR2 SVGAGI. The CDR3 length is 14 residues. Here the CDR3 DNA reads TGTGCCAGCAGGCGTCTTCAGGGGGTTCAGCCCCAGCATTTT. Its protein product is CASRRLQGVQPQHF.

The chain links TRBV28 to TRBJ1-6; D is possibly TRBD1 (5 bases). Trimming shortened V by 2 bases and J by 7 bases, and 21 bases separated the two germline ends. This CDR3 comprises 18 residues. Germline V gene lookup returns CDR1 MDHEN and CDR2 SYDVKM. In DNA form, the CDR3 reads TGTGCCAGCAGTTTAGGGGCAGCGCTATTCTCACGAAATTCACCCCTCCACTTT. Translating gives CASSLGAALFSRNSPLHF.

The V and J genes are TRBV11-3 and TRBJ2-7; D is ambiguous. The CDR3 loop spans 15 amino acids. Germline CDR1 is SGHNT and CDR2 is YENEEA. V lost 1 base to trimming and J lost 0 bases, with 10 bases between them. CDR3 in DNA: TGTGCCAGCAGCTTAGGGTCCCAGGCCTCCTACGAGCAGTACTTC. It yields the protein CASSLGSQASYEQYF.

In regard to this clone: A junction boundary mismatches the germline segment, possibly from a read error. This chain connects TRBV2 to TRBJ1-5; TRBD1 matches at 9 bases. This CDR3 is 17 amino acids long. Germline CDR1 SNHLY, CDR2 FYNNEI. This chain's CDR3 is CASREDRGTYSNQPQHF. The CDR3, as DNA: TGTGCCAGCAGAGAAGACAGGGGGACTTATAGCAATCAGCCCCAGCATTTT.

The chain links TRBV6-6 to TRBJ1-2, with TRBD1 identical over 7 bases. Germline CDR1 MNHNY, CDR2 SVGAGI (reference sequence). V lost 2 bases, J lost 6 bases, and 3 bases stayed unmatched. The length of the CDR3 is 13 residues. For the CDR3, the DNA is TGTGCCAGCAGTTACGGACAGGACGATGGCTACACCTTC. Its protein product is CASSYGQDDGYTF.

This clone was recorded a few times. The V call is TRBV6-6, the J call TRBJ1-1, with D perhaps TRBD1 (6 bases). Germline V gene lookup returns CDR1 MNHNY and CDR2 SVGAGI (reference sequence). The CDR3 covers 13 residues. Trimming left V 6 bases short and J 5 bases short, with 13 bases between. In nucleotides, the CDR3 is TGTGCCAGCAGGTTAACAGGGCGAACTGAAGCTTTCTTT. Translating gives CASRLTGRTEAFF.

This chain joins TRBV12-3 or TRBV12-4 and TRBJ2-1; the match to TRBD1 covers 7 bases. CDR3 length equals 13 residues. The ends lost 8 bases at V and 5 bases at J; junction bases unmatched: 6. The CDR3: CASGRGGNNEQFF. CDR3 DNA sequence: TGTGCCAGCGGGCGAGGGGGCAACAATGAGCAGTTCTTC.

V usage is TRBV6-2 or TRBV6-3 and J usage is TRBJ2-7, with TRBD1 as a possible D gene (6 bases). In germline, CDR1 is MNHEY, CDR2 SVGEGT. CDR3 length: 13 residues. Trimming shortened V by 4 bases and J by 7 bases, and 14 bases separated the two germline ends. The CDR3 region is CASSSTGLEEQYF. The CDR3 DNA reads TGTGCCAGCAGTTCTACAGGGTTGGAGGAGCAGTACTTC.

The V and J genes are TRBV4-3 and TRBJ2-7; possible D gene TRBD1, 6 bases. The CDR3 runs 16 residues. Germline assignment: CDR1 LGHNA and CDR2 YSLEER. V was shortened by 4 bases and J by 2 bases, with 18 bases between the two germline ends. The CDR3 spells CASSPRAGVGAYEQYF. CDR3 coding DNA: TGCGCCAGCAGCCCCAGGGCAGGGGTGGGGGCCTACGAGCAGTACTTC.

The V call is TRBV14, the J call TRBJ2-7; 9 bases line up with TRBD2. The germline V gene has CDR1 SGHDN and CDR2 FVKESK. V was pared by 4 bases and J by 0 bases, with 4 bases of the junction left unmatched. The CDR3 contains 15 residues. DNA of the CDR3: TGTGCCAGCAGCCTAATAGCGGGGGACTCCTACGAGCAGTACTTC. Translated, it gives CASSLIAGDSYEQYF.

The chain carries TRBV18 and TRBJ1-3; 11 positions match TRBD1. CDR3 length equals 18 residues. Germline loops: CDR1 KGHSH, CDR2 LQKENI. Losses at the gene ends were 4 bases for V and 2 bases for J; bases not matched to a gene: 10. CDR3 sequence reads: CASSLGTGTGGTGNTIYF. The CDR3 DNA reads TGTGCCAGCTCACTTGGAACCGGGACAGGGGGTACTGGAAACACCATATATTTT.

J is TRBJ1-1 and V is TRBV27, with 9 bases that match TRBD1. Germline V CDR1 and CDR2: MNHEY, SMNVEV (reference sequence). The CDR3 contains 16 residues. V lost 7 bases to trimming and J lost 2 bases; unmatched junction nucleotides: 11. CDR3: CASTNIRTGANTEAFF. The CDR3 nucleotides are TGTGCCAGCACCAACATCAGGACAGGGGCTAACACTGAAGCTTTCTTT.

As concerns this clone: Other DNA sequences from this sample encode an identical CDR3 as well. The genes are TRBV7-3 and TRBJ2-5; D might be TRBD2 (6 bases). V was shortened by 1 base and J by 2 bases, with 11 bases between the two germline ends. The CDR3 contains 15 residues. Germline values: CDR1 SGHTA, CDR2 FQGTGA. CDR3 in amino acids: CASSLNGRGQETQYF. The CDR3 DNA reads TGTGCCAGCAGCTTAAACGGGCGGGGACAAGAGACCCAGTACTTC.

This chain connects TRBV29-1 to TRBJ2-3; weak D call: TRBD2 (7 bases). This CDR3 is built from 16 residues. The germline gives CDR1 SQVTM, CDR2 ANQGSEA. V dropped 5 bases and J dropped 0 bases, with 18 bases sitting between them. CDR3 nucleotides: TGCAGCGTTCAAGGGGGAGCGGGGTGGAGCACAGATACGCAGTATTTT. It translates to CSVQGGAGWSTDTQYF.

The chain employs TRBV19 and TRBJ1-2, with D uncertain. CDR3 length equals 14 residues. CDR1 LNHDA and CDR2 SQIVND come from the germline V gene (reference sequence). V shed 4 bases and J shed 8 bases, with 17 bases lying between them. The CDR3 loop is CASSNMVAGIGYTF. For the CDR3, the DNA is TGTGCCAGTAGTAATATGGTTGCGGGGATCGGCTACACCTTC. Combining the CDR3 with reference TRBV19 and TRBJ1-2 gives the whole variable domain DGGITQSPKYLFRKEGQNVTLSCEQNLNHDAMYWYRQDPGQGLRLIYYSQIVNDFQKGDIAEGYSVSREKKESFPLTVTSAQKNPTAFYLCASSNMVAGIGYTFGSGTRLTVV.

This chain joins TRBV4-3 and TRBJ1-1, with D maybe TRBD1 (5 bases). Germline V lookup: CDR1 LGHNA, CDR2 YSLEER. CDR3 length equals 16 residues. The germline V and J ends were trimmed by 0 bases and 1 base, with 12 bases remaining between them. The chain's CDR3 is CASSQDPRVANTEAFF. The CDR3 DNA reads as TGCGCCAGCAGCCAAGATCCCAGGGTGGCGAACACTGAAGCTTTCTTT.

This clone counts as medium-sized. This chain links TRBV18 with TRBJ1-3; D not resolved. This CDR3 spans 16 amino acids. The V gene's germline CDR1 is KGHSH and CDR2 LQKENI. V was cut by 3 bases and J by 6 bases, with 18 bases left in between. The CDR3 bases are TGTGCCAGCTCACCTCCCCCTGAGGCGGGAGTAAACACCATATATTTT. The encoded protein is CASSPPPEAGVNTIYF.

V is TRBV4-1 and J is TRBJ2-6, with 13 bases lining up with TRBD2. Germline V gives CDR1 MGHRA, CDR2 YSYEKL. With 0 bases clipped from V and 4 bases from J, the junction kept 3 bases outside the gene matches. CDR3 length: 18 residues. CDR3 in amino acids: CASSQDTSGGVGANVLTF. The CDR3 nucleotides read TGCGCCAGCAGCCAAGACACTAGCGGGGGGGTAGGGGCCAACGTCCTGACTTTC.

The gene calls are TRBV7-8 and TRBJ1-2; TRBD1 aligns across 8 bases. Germline CDR1 and CDR2: SGHVS and FQNEAQ. V lost 7 bases and J lost 2; bases outside the gene matches: 6. This CDR3 is built from 14 residues. This chain's CDR3 is CASTGDRSNYGYTF. CDR3 bases: TGTGCCAGCACCGGGGACAGGTCCAACTATGGCTACACCTTC.

The chain is built from TRBV9 and TRBJ1-6, with no clear D. This CDR3 region has 13 residues. Trimming cost V 1 base and J 10 bases, with 9 bases left between them. Germline V gene sequence: CDR1 SGDLS, CDR2 YYNGEE. The CDR3 region has the DNA TGTGCCAGCAGCGTACGGGGAGGGTCACCCCTCCACTTT. It yields the protein CASSVRGGSPLHF.